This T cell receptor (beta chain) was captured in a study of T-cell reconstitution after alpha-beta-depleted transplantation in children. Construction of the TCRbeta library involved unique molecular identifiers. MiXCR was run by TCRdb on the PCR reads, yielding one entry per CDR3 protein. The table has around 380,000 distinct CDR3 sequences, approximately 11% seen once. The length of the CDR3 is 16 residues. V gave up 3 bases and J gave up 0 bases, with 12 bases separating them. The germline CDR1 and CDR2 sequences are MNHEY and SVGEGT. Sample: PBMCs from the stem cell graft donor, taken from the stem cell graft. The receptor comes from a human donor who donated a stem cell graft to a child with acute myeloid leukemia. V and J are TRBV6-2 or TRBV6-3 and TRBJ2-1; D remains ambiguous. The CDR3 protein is CASSYVPQSSYNEQFF. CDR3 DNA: TGTGCCAGCAGTTATGTGCCCCAGAGCTCCTACAATGAGCAGTTCTTC.